These 8 T cell receptor beta chains were all obtained from the same sample, sequenced in a study of regulatory T cells in long-lasting Graves disease. Time point: persistent/refractory GD, antithyroid drugs over 5 years with positive TRAb. From RNA extracted from PBMCs, the TCR library was made. Assembly of TCR beta libraries relied on iRepertoire HTBI primers together with Arm-PCR of CDR3 regions. TCRdb processed the multiplex PCR reads anew with MiXCR; each CDR3 protein has one entry. Seen here are roughly 450,000 distinct CDR3 sequences, approximately 23% observed once, and the top ten hold over 10%. Sequences were derived from peripheral blood mononuclear cells (PBMCs), sampled when the disease was refractory, from a patient treated with antithyroid drugs. These receptors originate from a female donor with Graves disease.

This clonotype was seen many times. The chain recombines TRBV6-1 with TRBJ1-4; D gene unclear. The ends were cut back, 1 base at V and 7 bases at J, with 7 bases in the middle. In germline, CDR1 is MNHNS, CDR2 SASEGT. CDR3 length: 13 residues. The CDR3 DNA follows: TGTGCCAGCAGTGAAGATCGTTTTGAAAAACTGTTTTTT. It encodes CASSEDRFEKLFF.

The table lists this clonotype with many counts. The chain combines TRBV28 with TRBJ1-6; TRBD1 might be the D (6 bases). The CDR3 consists of 16 residues. From germline, CDR1 is MDHEN and CDR2 SYDVKM. The ends were cut back, 8 bases at V and 4 bases at J, with 18 bases in the middle. As DNA, the CDR3 is TGTGCCAGCCGGCGCCGGACAGATTCTTATAATTCACCCCTCCACTTT. It specifies CASRRRTDSYNSPLHF.

This clonotype was counted ten times or more. This chain joins TRBV6-5 and TRBJ2-6; 7 bases are a match to TRBD1. The CDR3 sequence is 17 residues long. Germline lookup yields CDR1 MNHEY and CDR2 SVGAGI. Trimming cost V 2 bases and J 0 bases; bases outside gene matches: 4. CDR3 bases: TGTGCCAGCAGTTACGACAGGGCGGGCTCTGGGGCCAACGTCCTGACTTTC. Translation gives CASSYDRAGSGANVLTF.

The sample holds a few counts of this clonotype. V and J are TRBV6-4 and TRBJ1-1; maybe TRBD1 (6 bases). Germline loops: CDR1 MRHNA, CDR2 SNTAGT. Trimming stripped 2 bases from V and 10 bases from J, with 17 bases between. The length of the CDR3 is 14 residues. This CDR3 is CASSDEGGGIRAFF. The CDR3, as DNA: TGTGCCAGCAGTGACGAGGGAGGGGGGATCCGAGCTTTCTTT.

This clonotype was seen more than once but under ten times. J is TRBJ2-5 and V is TRBV6-1; TRBD1 agrees at 9 bases. Trimming took 6 bases from V and 4 from J; bases not matched to a gene: 12. The CDR3 has 16 residues. Per germline, CDR1 MNHNS and CDR2 SASEGT. The CDR3 coding sequence is TGTGCCAGCAGCCGCCCACAGGGGGCGAAAGGAGAGACCCAGTACTTC. Translation: CASSRPQGAKGETQYF.

The chain is built from TRBV7-2 and TRBJ2-1; 14 bases align to TRBD2. Per germline, CDR1 SGHTA and CDR2 FQGNSA. V was pared by 3 bases and J by 4 bases, with 8 bases of the junction left unmatched. This CDR3 has 18 amino acids. In DNA form, the CDR3 reads TGTGCCAGCAGCTTCCCATATTGGACTAGCGGGGGGTACAATGAGCAGTTCTTC. Its protein is CASSFPYWTSGGYNEQFF. Drawing the rest from reference TRBV7-2 and TRBJ2-1, the complete variable domain is GAGVSQSPSNKVTEKGKDVELRCDPISGHTALYWYRQSLGQGLEFLIYFQGNSAPDKSGLPSDRFSAERTGGSVSTLTIQRTQQEDSAVYLCASSFPYWTSGGYNEQFFGPGTRLTVL.

This clonotype has a count of ten or more. This chain joins TRBV12-5 and TRBJ2-7; tentative D call: TRBD1 (6 bases). There are 15 residues in the CDR3. Germline V lookup: CDR1 LGHNT, CDR2 FRNRAP. Trimming pared 4 bases from V and 2 bases from J, leaving 15 bases between. CDR3 region: CASGSRDKITYEQYF. DNA for the CDR3: TGTGCTAGTGGTTCCCGGGACAAAATTACCTACGAGCAGTACTTC.

The chain couples TRBV4-3 to TRBJ2-7; 7 bases match TRBD2. V was clipped by 0 bases and J by 0 bases; unmatched bases: 11. The CDR3 is 18 residues long. Germline V gene data show CDR1 as LGHNA and CDR2 as YSLEER. CDR3 in DNA: TGCGCCAGCAGCCAAGAAGGTAGTTGGCTAGCGGACTCCTACGAGCAGTACTTC. This sequence encodes CASSQEGSWLADSYEQYF.